The T cell receptor beta chain under discussion was sequenced for a study of cytomegalovirus exposure and HLA in healthy donors. This clone appeared once. The PCR contained 60 Vbeta and 13 Jbeta primers. Some clones are missing from TCRdb's copy, which holds only in-frame ones; the method was immunoSEQ multiplex PCR. The table shows 150,000 to 200,000 clones, with 77% occurring only once. The trim removed 4 bases at V and 6 bases at J, leaving 10 bases unmatched. The CDR3 consists of 16 residues. Germline CDR1 and CDR2: LNHDA and SQIVND (reference sequence). Sequenced input: PBMCs. The chain is built from TRBV19 and TRBJ1-5; 9 bases map to TRBD1. The TCR comes from a woman in her 30s in good health and CMV-seropositive. CDR3 nucleotide sequence: TGTGCCAGTAGTACCCCTCGAGGACAGGGGCCTCAGCCCCAGCATTTT. Translating it yields CASSTPRGQGPQPQHF.